The subject of this entry is one TCR beta chain. This sample is part of a study of control samples from healthy donors and cancer patients. Some clones are missing from TCRdb's copy, which holds only in-frame ones; the method was immunoSEQ multiplex PCR. The sample has about 150,000 clones, about nine tenths seen once. The source of this sequence is a man aged 25-45 years in good health. Sequenced: blood.

The CDR3 nucleotides are TGTGCCAGCAGCTCCAGGGCCGGCTACACCTTC. Amino acids: CASSSRAGYTF. The J gene is TRBJ1-2, the V gene TRBV7-2; D is perhaps TRBD1 (5 bases). The V gene's germline CDR1 is SGHTA and CDR2 FQGNSA. Deletions cut 4 bases from V and 8 bases from J, with 8 bases between. The length of the CDR3 is 11 residues.